The rows below give T cell receptor beta chains drawn from one sample of a study of PD-1 blockade in classical Hodgkin lymphoma. Generated by immunoSEQ multiplex PCR, the TCRdb table keeps only in-frame clones and is missing some. The table includes 35,000 to 50,000 clones, roughly 70% detected once. This material consisted of peripheral blood mononuclear cells (PBMCs), taken before the fourth cycle of nivolumab. These TCRs come from a human donor with classical Hodgkin lymphoma. The CDR3 runs from the conserved cysteine through the conserved F or W. Rows give clone size only sometimes, using once, few, many, or a class for an expanded clone.

V,size,length,J,CDR3
TRBV19,many,20,TRBJ2-2,CASTSIRGGGTGVSTGELFF
TRBV6-4,-,16,TRBJ1-3,CASSDSGQGAGNTIYF
TRBV5-6,-,14,TRBJ1-5,CASSRTLSNQPQHF
TRBV5-6,-,13,TRBJ1-3,CASRSLPGNTIYF
TRBV30,-,14,TRBJ2-7,CAWRTGTGGAEQYF
TRBV28,-,12,TRBJ2-7,CASSSPPYEQYF
TRBV30,few,13,TRBJ2-2,CALNYQGFGELFF
TRBV7-9,-,16,TRBJ2-3,CASSLVAGAGTDTQYF
TRBV5-1,-,11,TRBJ2-5,CASSAQETQYF
TRBV7-2,once,14,TRBJ2-3,CASHRAGRIDTQYF
TRBV6-5,-,14,TRBJ2-7,CASSYGTATYEQYF
TRBV5-1,-,12,TRBJ2-7,CASSSINYEQYF
TRBV19,-,14,TRBJ2-3,CASSQDRGTDTQYF
TRBV6-5,-,14,TRBJ2-7,CASSSPGQGYEQYF
TRBV7-9,-,14,TRBJ1-4,CASSLAQTNEKLFF
TRBV7-9,once,13,TRBJ2-7,CASSLDREDEQYF
TRBV11-1,-,18,TRBJ2-1,CASSSFGTSGGSGNEQFF
TRBV5-6,-,12,TRBJ2-7,CASSLLAEEQYF
TRBV28,-,17,TRBJ2-4,CASSLSRGLLAKNIQYF
TRBV28,-,14,TRBJ1-5,CASTKNSLGQPQHF
TRBV11-2,-,15,TRBJ2-7,CASSFGAPSSYEQYF
TRBV30,-,13,TRBJ1-2,CALEGEGMSGYTF
TRBV18,-,15,TRBJ2-2,CASSRGTANTGELFF
TRBV19,-,14,TRBJ1-3,CASSMGTSGNTIYF
TRBV28,-,13,TRBJ1-1,CASRRQVNTEAFF
TRBV29-1,-,15,TRBJ1-3,CSVEDTLGSGNTIYF
TRBV30,-,13,TRBJ1-5,CASSGGKGQPQHF
TRBV6-6,once,14,TRBJ1-1,CASSYSGDGEVAFF
TRBV4-1,-,15,TRBJ2-7,CASSQDSRESDEQYF
TRBV10-3,-,14,TRBJ1-3,CAISRDSSGNTIYF
TRBV6-6,-,11,TRBJ2-1,CASSYGNEQFF
TRBV30,-,13,TRBJ1-5,CAWSTGGRQPQHF
TRBV15,-,14,TRBJ1-2,CATSSPNRGYGYTF
TRBV30,-,13,TRBJ2-5,CAWSVLAKETQYF
TRBV5-5,once,14,TRBJ2-3,CASSLPSTPDTQYF
TRBV7-9,-,17,TRBJ1-6,CASSLEQLLSYNSPLHF
TRBV18,-,12,TRBJ2-7,CASSPGGYEQYF
TRBV15,-,13,TRBJ2-7,CATSRGDAYEQYF
TRBV19,-,15,TRBJ2-5,CASGTGGRSPETQYF